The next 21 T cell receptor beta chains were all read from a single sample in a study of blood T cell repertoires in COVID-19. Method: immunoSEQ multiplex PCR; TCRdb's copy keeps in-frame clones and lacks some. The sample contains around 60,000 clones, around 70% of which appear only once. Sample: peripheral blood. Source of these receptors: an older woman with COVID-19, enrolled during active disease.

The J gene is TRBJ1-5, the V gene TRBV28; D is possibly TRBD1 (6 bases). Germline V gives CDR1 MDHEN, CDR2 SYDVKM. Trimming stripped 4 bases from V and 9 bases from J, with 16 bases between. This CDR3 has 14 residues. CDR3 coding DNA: TGTGCCAGCAGTTCCCGTAGGGGGATACGGCCCCAGCATTTT. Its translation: CASSSRRGIRPQHF.

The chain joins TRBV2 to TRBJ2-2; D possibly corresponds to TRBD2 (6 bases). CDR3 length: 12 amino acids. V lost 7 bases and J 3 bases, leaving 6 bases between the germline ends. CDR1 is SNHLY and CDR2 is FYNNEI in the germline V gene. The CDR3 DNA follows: TGTGCCAGCACGGGAGACACCGGGGAGCTGTTTTTT. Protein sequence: CASTGDTGELFF.

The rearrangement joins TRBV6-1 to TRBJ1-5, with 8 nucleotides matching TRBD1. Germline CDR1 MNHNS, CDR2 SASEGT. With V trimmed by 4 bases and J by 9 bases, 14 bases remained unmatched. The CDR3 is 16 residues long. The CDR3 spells CASSAKEGTGSGPQHF. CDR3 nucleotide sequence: TGTGCCAGCAGTGCCAAAGAGGGGACAGGTTCAGGGCCCCAGCATTTT.

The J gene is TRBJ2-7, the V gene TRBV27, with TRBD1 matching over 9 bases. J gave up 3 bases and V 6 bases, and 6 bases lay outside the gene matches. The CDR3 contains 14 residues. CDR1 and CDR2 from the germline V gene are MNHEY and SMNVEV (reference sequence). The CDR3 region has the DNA TGTGCCAGCAGCCCCGGGACAGGGATCTACGAGCAGTACGTC. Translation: CASSPGTGIYEQYV.

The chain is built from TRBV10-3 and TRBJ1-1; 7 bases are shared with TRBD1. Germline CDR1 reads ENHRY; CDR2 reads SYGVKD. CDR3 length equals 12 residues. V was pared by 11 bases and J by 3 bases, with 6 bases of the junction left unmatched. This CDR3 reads CASTGPYTEAFF. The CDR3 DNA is TGTGCCTCGACAGGGCCTTACACTGAAGCTTTCTTT.

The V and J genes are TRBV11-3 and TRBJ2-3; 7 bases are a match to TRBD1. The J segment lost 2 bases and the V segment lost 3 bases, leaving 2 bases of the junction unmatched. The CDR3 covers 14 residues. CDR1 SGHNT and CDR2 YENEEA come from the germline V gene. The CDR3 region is CASSLTGSTDTQYF. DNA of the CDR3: TGTGCCAGCAGCTTGACAGGGTCCACAGATACGCAGTATTTT.

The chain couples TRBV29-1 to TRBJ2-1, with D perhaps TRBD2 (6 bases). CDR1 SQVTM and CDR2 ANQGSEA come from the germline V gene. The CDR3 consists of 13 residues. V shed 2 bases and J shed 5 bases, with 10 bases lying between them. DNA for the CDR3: TGCAGCGTTGAAAGCTGGACTAACAATGAGCAGTTCTTC. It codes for CSVESWTNNEQFF.

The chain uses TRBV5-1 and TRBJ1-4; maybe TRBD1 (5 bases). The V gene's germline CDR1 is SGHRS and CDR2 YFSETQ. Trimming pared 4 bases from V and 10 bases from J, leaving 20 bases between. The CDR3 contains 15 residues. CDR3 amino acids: CASSPRGGQEGKLFF. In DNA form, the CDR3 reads TGCGCCAGCAGCCCAAGGGGAGGTCAAGAGGGAAAACTGTTTTTT.

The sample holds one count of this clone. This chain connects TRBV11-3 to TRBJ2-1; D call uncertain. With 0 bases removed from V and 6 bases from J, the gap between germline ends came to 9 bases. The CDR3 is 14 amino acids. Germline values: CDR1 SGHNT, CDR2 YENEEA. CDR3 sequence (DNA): TGTGCCAGCAGCTTAGAGTTACAGAGCAATGAGCAGTTCTTC. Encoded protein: CASSLELQSNEQFF.

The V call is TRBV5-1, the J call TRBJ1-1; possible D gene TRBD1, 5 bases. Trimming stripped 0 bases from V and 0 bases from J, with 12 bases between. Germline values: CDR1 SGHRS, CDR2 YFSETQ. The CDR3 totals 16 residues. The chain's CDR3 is CASSLAGGIMNTEAFF. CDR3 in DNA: TGCGCCAGCAGCTTGGCGGGGGGAATAATGAACACTGAAGCTTTCTTT.

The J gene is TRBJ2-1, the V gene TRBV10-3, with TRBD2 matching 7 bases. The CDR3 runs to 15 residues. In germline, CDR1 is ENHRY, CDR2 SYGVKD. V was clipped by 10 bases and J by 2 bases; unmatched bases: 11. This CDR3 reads CATLGEGGTYNEQFF. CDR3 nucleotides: TGTGCCACCCTCGGGGAGGGCGGGACCTACAATGAGCAGTTCTTC.

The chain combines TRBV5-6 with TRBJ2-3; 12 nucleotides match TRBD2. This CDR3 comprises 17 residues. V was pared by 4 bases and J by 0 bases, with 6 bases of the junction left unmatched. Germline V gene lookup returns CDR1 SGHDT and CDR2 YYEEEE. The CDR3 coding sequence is TGTGCCAGCAGCACTAGCGGGAGGCCCCTTAGCACAGATACGCAGTATTTT. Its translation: CASSTSGRPLSTDTQYF.

CDR3 residues: CASSFLREWTDTQYF. The CDR3 DNA reads as TGTGCCAGCAGTTTCTTGCGGGAGTGGACAGATACGCAGTATTTT. The chain carries TRBV27 and TRBJ2-3, with TRBD2 matching over 7 bases. This CDR3 is 15 amino acids long. J gave up 3 bases and V 3 bases, and 6 bases lay outside the gene matches. The germline CDR1 and CDR2 sequences are MNHEY and SMNVEV (reference sequence).

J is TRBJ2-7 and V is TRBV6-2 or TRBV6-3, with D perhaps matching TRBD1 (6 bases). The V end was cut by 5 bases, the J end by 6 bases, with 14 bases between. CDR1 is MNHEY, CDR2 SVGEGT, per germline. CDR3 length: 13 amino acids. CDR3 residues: CASSPGTLTEQYF. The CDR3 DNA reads TGTGCCAGCAGTCCCGGGACACTAACCGAGCAGTACTTC.

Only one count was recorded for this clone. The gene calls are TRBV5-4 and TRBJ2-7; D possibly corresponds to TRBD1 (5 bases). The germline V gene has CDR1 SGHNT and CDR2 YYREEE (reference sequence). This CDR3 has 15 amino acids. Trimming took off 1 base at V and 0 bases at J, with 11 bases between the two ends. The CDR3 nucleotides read TGTGCCAGCAGCTTGTCGACAGCCCCCTCCTACGAGCAGTACTTC. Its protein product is CASSLSTAPSYEQYF.

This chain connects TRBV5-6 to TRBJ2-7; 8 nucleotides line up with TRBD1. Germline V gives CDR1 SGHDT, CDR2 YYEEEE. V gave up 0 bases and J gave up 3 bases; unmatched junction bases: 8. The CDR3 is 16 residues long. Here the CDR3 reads CASSLVGTGLFYEQYF. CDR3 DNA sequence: TGTGCCAGCAGCTTGGTAGGGACAGGTCTTTTCTACGAGCAGTACTTC.

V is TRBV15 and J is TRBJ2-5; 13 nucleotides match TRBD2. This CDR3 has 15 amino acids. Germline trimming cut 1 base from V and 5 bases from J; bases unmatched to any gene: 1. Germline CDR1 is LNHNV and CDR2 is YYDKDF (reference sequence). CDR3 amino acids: CATSRGTSGSETQYF. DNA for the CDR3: TGTGCCACCAGCAGAGGGACTAGCGGGAGCGAGACCCAGTACTTC.

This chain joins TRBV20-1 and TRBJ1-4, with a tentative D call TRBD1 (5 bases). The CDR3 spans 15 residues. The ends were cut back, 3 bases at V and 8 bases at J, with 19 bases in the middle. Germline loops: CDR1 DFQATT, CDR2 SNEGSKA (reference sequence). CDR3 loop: CSASPSGGGGEKLFF. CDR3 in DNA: TGCAGTGCTAGTCCGTCCGGGGGTGGAGGCGAAAAACTGTTTTTT.

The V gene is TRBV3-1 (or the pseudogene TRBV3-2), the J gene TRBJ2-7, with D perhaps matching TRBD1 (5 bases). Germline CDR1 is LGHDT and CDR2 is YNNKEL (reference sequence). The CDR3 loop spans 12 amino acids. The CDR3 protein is CASSQEFTKGDV. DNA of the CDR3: TGTGCCAGCAGCCAAGAGTTCACAAAAGGGGACGTC.

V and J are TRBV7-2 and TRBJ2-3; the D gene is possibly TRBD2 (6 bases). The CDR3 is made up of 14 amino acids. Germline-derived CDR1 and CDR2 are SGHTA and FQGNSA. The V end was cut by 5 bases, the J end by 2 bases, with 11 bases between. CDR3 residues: CASSLGGYTDTQYF. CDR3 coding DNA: TGTGCCAGCAGCCTGGGGGGTTACACAGATACGCAGTATTTT. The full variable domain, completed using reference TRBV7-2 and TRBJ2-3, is GAGVSQSPSNKVTEKGKDVELRCDPISGHTALYWYRQSLGQGLEFLIYFQGNSAPDKSGLPSDRFSAERTGGSVSTLTIQRTQQEDSAVYLCASSLGGYTDTQYFGPGTRLTVL.

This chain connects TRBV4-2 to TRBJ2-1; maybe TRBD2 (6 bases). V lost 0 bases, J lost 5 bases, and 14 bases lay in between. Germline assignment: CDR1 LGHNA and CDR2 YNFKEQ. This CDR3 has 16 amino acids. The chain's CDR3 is CASSQEGLDLHNEQFF. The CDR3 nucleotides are TGTGCCAGCAGCCAAGAGGGACTCGACCTACACAATGAGCAGTTCTTC.